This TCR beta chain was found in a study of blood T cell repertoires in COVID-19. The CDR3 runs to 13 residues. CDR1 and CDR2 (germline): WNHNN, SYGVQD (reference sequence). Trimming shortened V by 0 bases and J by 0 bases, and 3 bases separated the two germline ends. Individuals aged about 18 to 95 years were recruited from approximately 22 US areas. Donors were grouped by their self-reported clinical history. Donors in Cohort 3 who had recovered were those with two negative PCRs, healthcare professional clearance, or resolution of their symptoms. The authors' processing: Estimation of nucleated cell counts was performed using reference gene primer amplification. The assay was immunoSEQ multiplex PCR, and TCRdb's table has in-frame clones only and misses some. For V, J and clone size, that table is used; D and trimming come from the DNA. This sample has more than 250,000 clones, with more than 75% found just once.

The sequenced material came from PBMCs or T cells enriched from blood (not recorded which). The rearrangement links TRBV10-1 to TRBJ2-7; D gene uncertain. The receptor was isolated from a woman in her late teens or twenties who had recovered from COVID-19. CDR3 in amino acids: CASSESGSYEQYF. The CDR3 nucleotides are TGCGCCAGCAGTGAGTCCGGCTCCTACGAGCAGTACTTC.